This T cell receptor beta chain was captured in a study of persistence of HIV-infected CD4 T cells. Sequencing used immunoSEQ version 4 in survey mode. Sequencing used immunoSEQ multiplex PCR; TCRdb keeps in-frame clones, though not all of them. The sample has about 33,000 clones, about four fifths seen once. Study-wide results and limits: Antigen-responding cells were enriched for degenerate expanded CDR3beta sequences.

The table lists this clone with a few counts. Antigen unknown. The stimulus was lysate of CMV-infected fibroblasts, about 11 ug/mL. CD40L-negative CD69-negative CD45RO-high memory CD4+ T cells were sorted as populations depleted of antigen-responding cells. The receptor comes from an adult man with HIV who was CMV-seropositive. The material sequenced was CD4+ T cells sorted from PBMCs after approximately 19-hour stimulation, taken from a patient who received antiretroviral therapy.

The CDR3 nucleotides read TGTGCCAGCAGTTTCAAGAACACTGAAGCTTTCTTT. Translating gives CASSFKNTEAFF. This chain connects TRBV6-5 to TRBJ1-1; unclear D gene. The CDR3 sequence is 12 residues long. V was trimmed by 4 bases and J by 1 base, leaving 4 bases between them. CDR1 is MNHEY, CDR2 SVGAGI, per germline.